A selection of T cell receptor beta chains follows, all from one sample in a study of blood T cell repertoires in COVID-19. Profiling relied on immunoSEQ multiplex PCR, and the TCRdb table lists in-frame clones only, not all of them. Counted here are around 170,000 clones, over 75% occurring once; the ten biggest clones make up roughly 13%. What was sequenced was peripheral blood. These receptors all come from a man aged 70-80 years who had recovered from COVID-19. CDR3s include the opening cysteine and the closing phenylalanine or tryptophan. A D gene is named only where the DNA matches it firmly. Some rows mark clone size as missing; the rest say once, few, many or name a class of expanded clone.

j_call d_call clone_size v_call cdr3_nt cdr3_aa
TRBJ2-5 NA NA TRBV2 TGTGCCAGCAGCGCAGGGGTAGAGACCCAGTACTTC CASSAGVETQYF
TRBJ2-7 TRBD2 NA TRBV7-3 TGTGCCAGCAGCCGGGGACTAGCGGGAGTAAACGAGCAGTACTTC CASSRGLAGVNEQYF
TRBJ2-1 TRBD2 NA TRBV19 TGTGCCAGTAGTACGGGGGGTCTCCACAATGAGCAGTTCTTC CASSTGGLHNEQFF
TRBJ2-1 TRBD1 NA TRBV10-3 TGTGCCATCAGTGAGGGGGACAGGGCTGGGGATGAGCAGTTCTTC CAISEGDRAGDEQFF
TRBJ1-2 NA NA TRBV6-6 TGTGCCAGCAGCCCCCCCTCTGAGAGATATGGCTACACCTTC CASSPPSERYGYTF
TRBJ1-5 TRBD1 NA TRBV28 TGTGCCAGCAGTTACCCAGGGGGGAGCAATCAGCCCCAGCATTTT CASSYPGGSNQPQHF
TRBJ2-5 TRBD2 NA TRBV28 TGTGCCAGTTGGCTTGGGACTAGCGGAAGAGAGACCCAGTACTTC CASWLGTSGRETQYF
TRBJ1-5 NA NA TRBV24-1 TGTGCCACCAGTGATTCCAGGATTAATCAGCCCCAGCATTTT CATSDSRINQPQHF
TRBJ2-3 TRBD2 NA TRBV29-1 TGCAGCGTTGAGAAGGGACTAGCGGGAGATACGCAGTATTTT CSVEKGLAGDTQYF
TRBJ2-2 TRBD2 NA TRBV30 TGTGCCTGGAGTGTTAGCGGGAGGGGAGCCGGGGAGCTGTTTTTT CAWSVSGRGAGELFF
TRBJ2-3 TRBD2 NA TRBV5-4 TGTGCCAGCAGCTTGCGAGCGGGAAGCACAGATACGCAGTATTTT CASSLRAGSTDTQYF
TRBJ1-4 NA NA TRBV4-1 TGCGCCAGCTCTCCGGACGGGCAGCGGGAAAAACTGTTTTTT CASSPDGQREKLFF
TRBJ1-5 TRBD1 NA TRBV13 TGTGCCAGCAGCTTAGGCCTGGGACAGGGGCCTCAGCCCCAGCATTTT CASSLGLGQGPQPQHF
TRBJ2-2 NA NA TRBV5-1 TGCGCCAGCAGCTTGATTGCGGGGAACACCGGGGAGCTGTTTTTT CASSLIAGNTGELFF
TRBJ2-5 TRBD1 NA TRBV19 TGTGCCAGTAGTATGGGGGACAGTCCGGAGCGCTACTTC CASSMGDSPERYF
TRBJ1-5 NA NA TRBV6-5 TGTGCCAGCAGTTTACAGGGAAACAATCAGCCCCAGCATTTT CASSLQGNNQPQHF
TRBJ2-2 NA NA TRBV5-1 TGCGCCAGCAAGGACACCGCGGACACCGGGGAGCTGTTTTTT CASKDTADTGELFF
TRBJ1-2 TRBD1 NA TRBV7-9 TGTGCCAGCAGCTCAGACTATCCCAGGACAGGGGGCTATGGCTACACCTTC CASSSDYPRTGGYGYTF
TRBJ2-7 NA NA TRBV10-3 TGTGCCATCAGTGAGACCCTCTTTGCGTCCGAGCAGTACTTC CAISETLFASEQYF
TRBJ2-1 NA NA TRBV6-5 TGTGCCAGCAGTTACGGAGACTCCTACAATGAGCAGTTCTTC CASSYGDSYNEQFF
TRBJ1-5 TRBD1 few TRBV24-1 TGTGCCACCAGTGCCCAAACCGGGACAGGGGTCAATCAGCCCCAGCATTTT CATSAQTGTGVNQPQHF
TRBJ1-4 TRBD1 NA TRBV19 TGTGCCAGTAGTATATCGGCAGGGGGTCGTGAAAAACTGTTTTTT CASSISAGGREKLFF
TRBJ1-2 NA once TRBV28 TGTGCCAGCAGTTTAAATGGTGACAGAGGTCTGGGCTATGGCTACACCTTC CASSLNGDRGLGYGYTF
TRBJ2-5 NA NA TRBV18 TGTGCCAGCTCAATAAGTACCCAGGGGAAGGAGACCCAGTACTTC CASSISTQGKETQYF
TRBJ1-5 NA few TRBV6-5 TGTGCCAGCAGCCCAGGAGGTAGCAATCAGCCCCAGCATTTT CASSPGGSNQPQHF
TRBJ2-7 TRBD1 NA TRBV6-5 TGTGCCAGCAGACAGGGACAGGGGGTCGAGCAGTACTTC CASRQGQGVEQYF
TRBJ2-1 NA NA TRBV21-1 TGTGCCAGCACCCGGGGGACCTACAATGAGCAGTTCTTC CASTRGTYNEQFF
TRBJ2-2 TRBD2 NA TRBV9 TGTGCCAGCAGCGTAGGACTAGCGGGAGGGGATTACACCGGGGAGCTGTTTTTT CASSVGLAGGDYTGELFF
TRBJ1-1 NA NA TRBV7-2 TGTGCCAGCAGCTTCCCGCCGACAGGAGACATGAACACTGAAGCTTTCTTT CASSFPPTGDMNTEAFF
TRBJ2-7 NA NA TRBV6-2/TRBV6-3 TGTGCCAGCAGTCCACGACAAAATTCCTACGAGCAGTACTTC CASSPRQNSYEQYF
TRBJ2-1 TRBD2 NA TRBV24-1 TGTGCCACCAGTGACCCGTTTAGCGGGAGGCCGAATGAGCAGTTCTTC CATSDPFSGRPNEQFF
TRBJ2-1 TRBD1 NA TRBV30 TGTGCCTGGAGTAGGCAGACAGGGGTTTGGAATGAGCAGTTCTTC CAWSRQTGVWNEQFF
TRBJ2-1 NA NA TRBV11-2 TGTGCCAGCAGCTCCCGAGGACAGTTTTACAATGAGCAGTTCTTC CASSSRGQFYNEQFF
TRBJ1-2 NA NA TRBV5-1 TGCGCCAGCAGGGAATACAGAGATGGCTACACCTTC CASREYRDGYTF
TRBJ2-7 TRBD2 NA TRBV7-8 TGTGCCAGCAGCTTAACGGCGGGGAGCGGGAGTTTCTACGAGCAGTACTTC CASSLTAGSGSFYEQYF
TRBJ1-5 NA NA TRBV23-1 TGCGCCAGCAGTCGGAGGGACAATCAGCCCCAGCATTTT CASSRRDNQPQHF
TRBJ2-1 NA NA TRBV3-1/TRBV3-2 TGTGCCAGCAGCCAGGATAGCTGGACTCCCACGGGATACAATGAGCAGTTCTTC CASSQDSWTPTGYNEQFF
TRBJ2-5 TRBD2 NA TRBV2 TGTGCCAGCAGGAAAGCGGGAGGGGTAGAGACCCAGTACTTC CASRKAGGVETQYF
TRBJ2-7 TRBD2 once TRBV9 TGTGCCAGCAGCGTAGGGGGACTAGCGGATTACGAGCAGTACTTC CASSVGGLADYEQYF
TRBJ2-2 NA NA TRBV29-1 TGCAGCGTTGACCCCACGAACACCGGGGAGCTGTTTTTT CSVDPTNTGELFF
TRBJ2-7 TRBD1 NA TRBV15 TGTGCCACCAGCAGGTTGGACAGGGACTACGAGCAGTACTTC CATSRLDRDYEQYF
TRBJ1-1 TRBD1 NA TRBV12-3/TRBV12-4 TGTGCCAGCACCACTGGGACAGAAAGGAGTTCTTTCTTT CASTTGTERSSFF
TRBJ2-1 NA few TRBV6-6 TGTGCCAGCAGTTACCGGGAAATCGGAAATGAGCAGTTCTTC CASSYREIGNEQFF
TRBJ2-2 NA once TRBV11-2 TGTGCCAGCATCTCGACAGGATACACCGGGGAGCTGTTTTTT CASISTGYTGELFF
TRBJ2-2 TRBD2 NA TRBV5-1 TGCGCCAGCAGCTTGACTAGCGGACTAAACACCGGGGAGCTGTTTTTT CASSLTSGLNTGELFF
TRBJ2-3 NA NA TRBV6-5 TGTGCCAGCAGTTACTCACTAAGTGCAGATACGCAGTATTTT CASSYSLSADTQYF
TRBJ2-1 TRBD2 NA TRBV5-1 TGCGCCAGCAGCTCAGTTGCAGCGGGGGTCGATGAGCAGTTCTTC CASSSVAAGVDEQFF
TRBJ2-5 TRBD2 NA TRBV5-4 TGTGCCAGCAGCTTGGAAGCGGGAGGTCCCGGGCGGGAGACCCAGTACTTC CASSLEAGGPGRETQYF
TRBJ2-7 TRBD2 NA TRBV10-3 TGTGCCATCGGGCGGGAGGGTTCCGAGCAGTACTTC CAIGREGSEQYF
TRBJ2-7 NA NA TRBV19 TGTGCCAGTAGTATAGCAGGCGGGTCGAGCTCCTACGAGCAGTACTTC CASSIAGGSSSYEQYF
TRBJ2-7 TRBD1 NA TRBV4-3 TGCGCCAGCAGCCAGGAGGACAGGGGGCTCTCCTACGAGCAGTACTTC CASSQEDRGLSYEQYF